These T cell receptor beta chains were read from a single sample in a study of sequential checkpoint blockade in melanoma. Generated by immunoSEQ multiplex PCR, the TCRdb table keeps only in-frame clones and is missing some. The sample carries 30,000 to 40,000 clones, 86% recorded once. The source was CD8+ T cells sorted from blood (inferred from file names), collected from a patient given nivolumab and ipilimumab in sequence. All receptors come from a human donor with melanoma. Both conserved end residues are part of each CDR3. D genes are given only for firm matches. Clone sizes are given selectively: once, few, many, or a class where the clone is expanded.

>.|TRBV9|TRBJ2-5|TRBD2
CASSVSGGRGETQYF
TGTGCCAGCAGCGTATCTGGCGGGAGAGGCGAGACCCAGTACTTC
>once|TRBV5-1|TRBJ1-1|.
CASSWVGGTEAFF
TGCGCCAGCAGTTGGGTGGGGGGTACTGAAGCTTTCTTT
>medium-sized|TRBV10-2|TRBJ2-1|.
CASSEWSTTESSYNEQFF
TGCGCCAGCAGTGAGTGGAGCACTACTGAGAGCTCCTACAATGAGCAGTTCTTC
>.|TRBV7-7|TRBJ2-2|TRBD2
CASSLGSLAGVRTGELFF
TGTGCCAGCAGCTTAGGTAGCCTAGCGGGAGTTCGAACCGGGGAGCTGTTTTTT
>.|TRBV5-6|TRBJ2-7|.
CASSPRPAYEQYF
TGTGCCAGCAGCCCCCGCCCAGCCTACGAGCAGTACTTC
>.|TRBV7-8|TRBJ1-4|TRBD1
CASRFESAGQGREKLFF
TGTGCCAGCAGATTCGAAAGTGCGGGACAGGGCCGTGAAAAACTGTTTTTT
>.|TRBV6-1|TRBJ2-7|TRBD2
CASSEHTSGSSYEQYF
TGTGCCAGCAGTGAGCATACTAGCGGGAGCTCCTACGAGCAGTACTTC
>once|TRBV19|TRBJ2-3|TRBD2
CASSLQRAGLAGVNTQYF
TGTGCCAGTAGTCTCCAAAGGGCGGGACTAGCGGGAGTAAATACGCAGTATTTT
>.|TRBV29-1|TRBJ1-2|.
CSVTDRNYGYTF
TGCAGCGTTACCGACAGGAACTATGGCTACACCTTC
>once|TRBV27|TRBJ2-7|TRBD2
CASSLYGGRMIYEQYF
TGTGCCAGCAGTTTATACGGCGGGAGGATGATTTACGAGCAGTACTTC
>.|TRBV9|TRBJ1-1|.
CASSAEPVTEAFF
TGTGCCAGCAGCGCCGAACCGGTCACTGAAGCTTTCTTT
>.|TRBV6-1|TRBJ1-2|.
CASSEALVLAYGYTF
TGTGCCAGCAGTGAAGCTTTAGTATTAGCCTATGGCTACACCTTC
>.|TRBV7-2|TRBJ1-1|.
CASSSRIEAFF
TGTGCCAGCAGCTCGAGAATAGAGGCTTTCTTT
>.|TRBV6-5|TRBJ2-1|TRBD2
CASSFSSSGEYNEQFF
TGTGCCAGCAGTTTCTCCTCTAGCGGGGAATACAATGAGCAGTTCTTC
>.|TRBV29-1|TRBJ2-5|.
CSVEFLAAGLETQYF
TGCAGCGTTGAATTCTTAGCGGCCGGGTTGGAGACCCAGTACTTC
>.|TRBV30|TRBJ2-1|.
CALKGAAGSFYNEQFF
TGTGCCTTAAAGGGGGCTGCGGGATCCTTCTACAATGAGCAGTTCTTC
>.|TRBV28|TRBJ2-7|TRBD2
CASSVAGLAWAIHEQYF
TGTGCCAGCAGTGTAGCGGGACTAGCGTGGGCCATCCACGAGCAGTACTTC
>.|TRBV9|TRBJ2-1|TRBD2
CASSGSSGIYNEQFF
TGTGCCAGCAGCGGATCTAGCGGCATCTACAATGAGCAGTTCTTC
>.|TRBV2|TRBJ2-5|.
CASSEPTEGDETQYF
TGTGCCAGCAGTGAACCAACAGAGGGGGACGAGACCCAGTACTTC
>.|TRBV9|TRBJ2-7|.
CASSVGLKPAEQYF
TGTGCCAGCAGCGTAGGACTAAAGCCGGCCGAGCAGTACTTC
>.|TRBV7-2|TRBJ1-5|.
CASSFGGSGSQPQHF
TGTGCCAGCAGCTTCGGGGGATCAGGCTCTCAGCCCCAGCATTTT
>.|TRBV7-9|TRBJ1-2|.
CASSLDVQGGYGYTF
TGTGCCAGCAGCTTAGACGTCCAGGGAGGCTATGGCTACACCTTC
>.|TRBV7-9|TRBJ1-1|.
CASSSGDVMNTEAFF
TGTGCCAGCAGCTCAGGGGACGTGATGAACACTGAAGCTTTCTTT
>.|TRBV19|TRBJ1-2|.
CASSPTGWYGYTF
TGTGCCAGTAGCCCCACCGGGTGGTATGGCTACACCTTC
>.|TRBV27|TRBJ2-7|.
CASSSIPPVYEQYF
TGTGCCAGCAGTTCTATCCCGCCCGTCTACGAGCAGTACTTC
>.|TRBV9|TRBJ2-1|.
CASSVGATSYNEQFF
TGTGCCAGCAGCGTAGGGGCCACCTCCTACAATGAGCAGTTCTTC
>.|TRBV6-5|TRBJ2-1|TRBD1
CASSLQGENEQFF
TGTGCCAGCAGCTTACAGGGGGAAAATGAGCAGTTCTTC
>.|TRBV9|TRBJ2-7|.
CASSVGTAPAEQYF
TGTGCCAGCAGCGTAGGGACAGCCCCTGCCGAGCAGTACTTC
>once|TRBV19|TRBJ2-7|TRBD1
CASSIGLGTGTYEQYF
TGTGCCAGTAGTATCGGGCTTGGGACAGGGACCTACGAGCAGTACTTC
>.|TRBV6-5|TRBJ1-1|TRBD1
CASSYSTGGLTEAFF
TGTGCCAGCAGTTACTCGACAGGGGGCCTCACTGAAGCTTTCTTT
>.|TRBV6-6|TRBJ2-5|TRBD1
CASSYSIQGAGETQYF
TGTGCCAGCAGTTACTCGATACAGGGGGCCGGAGAGACCCAGTACTTC
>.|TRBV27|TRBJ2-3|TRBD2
CASSPAGGFTDTQYF
TGTGCCAGCAGTCCAGCGGGAGGCTTCACAGATACGCAGTATTTT
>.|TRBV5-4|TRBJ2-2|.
CASSLGPYTGELFF
TGTGCCAGCAGCTTGGGTCCCTACACCGGGGAGCTGTTTTTT
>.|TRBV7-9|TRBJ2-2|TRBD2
CASRPGLAATGELFF
TGTGCCAGCCGCCCGGGACTAGCGGCCACCGGGGAGCTGTTTTTT
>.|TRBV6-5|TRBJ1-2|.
CASSYSTAYGYTF
TGTGCCAGCAGTTACTCGACAGCCTATGGCTACACCTTC
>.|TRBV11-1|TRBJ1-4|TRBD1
CASSSGQGLEKLFF
TGTGCCAGCAGCTCGGGACAGGGTCTGGAAAAACTGTTTTTT
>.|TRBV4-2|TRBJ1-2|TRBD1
CASSQPGTGDNGYTF
TGTGCCAGCAGCCAGCCCGGGACAGGGGATAATGGCTACACCTTC
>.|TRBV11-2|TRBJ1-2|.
CASSFYLDVGGGLSGYTF
TGTGCCAGCAGCTTTTACCTCGATGTCGGGGGGGGGCTGAGCGGCTACACCTTC
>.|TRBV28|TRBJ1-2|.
CASSLGRYSYGYTF
TGTGCCAGCAGTTTAGGCAGGTATAGCTATGGCTACACCTTC
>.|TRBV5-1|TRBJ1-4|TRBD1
CASSIVPGQGEKLFF
TGCGCCAGCAGCATAGTCCCGGGACAGGGAGAAAAACTGTTTTTT
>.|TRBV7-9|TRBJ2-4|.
CASSLGDIKNIQYF
TGTGCCAGCAGCTTAGGGGACATCAAAAACATTCAGTACTTC
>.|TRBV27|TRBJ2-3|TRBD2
CATGGNQPRDTQYF
TGTGCCACCGGGGGGAACCAACCGCGGGATACGCAGTATTTT
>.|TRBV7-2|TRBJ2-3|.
CASSLEPGYTDTQYF
TGTGCCAGCAGCTTAGAGCCAGGGTACACAGATACGCAGTATTTT
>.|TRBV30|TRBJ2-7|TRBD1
CAWSLITGGEQYF
TGTGCCTGGAGTCTCATCACAGGGGGCGAGCAGTACTTC
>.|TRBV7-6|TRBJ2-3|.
CASSFQGSDTQYF
TGTGCCAGCAGCTTCCAGGGTTCAGATACGCAGTATTTT
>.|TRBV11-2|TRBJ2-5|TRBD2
CASSLGLAGVETQYF
TGTGCCAGCAGCTTAGGGCTAGCGGGAGTAGAGACCCAGTACTTC
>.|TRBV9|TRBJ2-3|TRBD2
CASSTRLAGELDTQYF
TGTGCCAGCAGCACGCGACTAGCGGGAGAGTTAGATACGCAGTATTTT
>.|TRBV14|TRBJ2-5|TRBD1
CASSRDRGSGAQYF
TGTGCCAGCAGCAGGGACAGGGGGTCCGGGGCCCAGTACTTC
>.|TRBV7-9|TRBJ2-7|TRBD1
CASSLVTGELGHEQYF
TGTGCCAGCAGCTTAGTGACAGGGGAGTTAGGCCACGAGCAGTACTTC
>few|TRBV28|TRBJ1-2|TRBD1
CASRFSGQGALSGGYTF
TGTGCCAGCAGGTTTTCGGGACAGGGGGCGTTGAGTGGAGGCTACACCTTC
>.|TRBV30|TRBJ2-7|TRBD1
CACNLGTGLHEQYF
TGTGCCTGCAACCTCGGGACAGGTCTCCACGAGCAGTACTTC